The clone carrying this T cell receptor (beta chain) has a single count. From germline, CDR1 is LNHDA and CDR2 SQIVND (reference sequence). The CDR3 length is 13 residues. Sequenced by immunoSEQ multiplex PCR; TCRdb stores in-frame clones only, minus some. Here the sample spans about 260,000 clones, about 88% being singletons. This sample is part of a study of blood T cell repertoires in COVID-19. The source material was PBMCs or T cells enriched from blood (not recorded which). This sequence originates from a woman aged 45-59 years who had recovered from COVID-19. The rearrangement links TRBV19 to TRBJ2-7, with TRBD2 matching over 7 bases. As DNA, the CDR3 is TGTGCGAGCAGCGGGGCTCTTTCCTACGAGCAGTACTTC. Residues: CASSGALSYEQYF. Drawing the rest from reference TRBV19 and TRBJ2-7, the complete variable domain is DGGITQSPKYLFRKEGQNVTLSCEQNLNHDAMYWYRQDPGQGLRLIYYSQIVNDFQKGDIAEGYSVSREKKESFPLTVTSAQKNPTAFYLCASSGALSYEQYFGPGTRLTVT.